This TCR beta chain was identified in a study of cytomegalovirus exposure and HLA in healthy donors. CDR1 is LNHNV, CDR2 YYDKDF, per germline (reference sequence). Deletions cut 1 base from V and 3 bases from J, with 13 bases between. The CDR3 loop spans 15 amino acids. In the case of this clone: Antigen: not known.

Primers: 60 Vbeta forward and 13 Jbeta reverse. The assay was immunoSEQ multiplex PCR, and TCRdb's table has in-frame clones only and misses some. The sample shows about 170,000 clones, roughly three quarters of them seen only once. Regarding the study as a whole: Cytomegalovirus status, reportedly, was diagnosed with high specificity and sensitivity by the classifier. An analysis that came later showed most CMV-associated TCR beta chains appearing HLA-restricted. Most observed TCR sequences were rare, whereas some public TCRs were detected in many donors.

Sequenced material: PBMCs. The sequence derives from a woman between 45 and 65 years old in good health and CMV-seronegative. V usage is TRBV15 and J usage is TRBJ2-7, with D uncertain. CDR3 bases: TGTGCCACCAGCAGAGTGTTTCAGGCAGACTACGAGCAGTACTTC. It is translated as CATSRVFQADYEQYF.